Detailed here is one TCR beta chain. Profiled with immunoSEQ multiplex PCR; TCRdb holds only in-frame clones, not every one. Among roughly 70,000 clones, more than 90% were seen once, and the ten largest hold about 6.7%. The germline V and J ends were trimmed by 4 bases and 0 bases, with 17 bases remaining between them. The CDR3 is 18 amino acids. Germline V CDR1 and CDR2: SGHDT, YYEEEE. This specimen comes from a study of graft-versus-host responses after intestinal transplantation. This TCR came from a human patient who received an intestinal transplant, so some T cells may come from the graft donor. The J gene is TRBJ1-6, the V gene TRBV5-6; D is ambiguous. The sample was bone marrow, taken 700 to 750 days after intestinal transplantation. CDR3 loop: CASSPYVPESSYNSPLHF. The DNA of the CDR3 is TGTGCCAGCAGCCCATATGTGCCGGAAAGCTCCTATAATTCACCCCTCCACTTT.